The 31 T cell receptor beta chains reported below all come from one sample, sequenced in a study of persistence of HIV-infected CD4 T cells. Sequencing used immunoSEQ version 4 in survey mode. Produced via immunoSEQ multiplex PCR; TCRdb's table is partial and in-frame only. The repertoire holds tens of thousands of clones, with around 90% as singletons. No cognate antigen is known for these TCRs. Cells were stimulated nonspecifically with anti-CD3/anti-CD28 magnetic beads. Sorting selected CD4+ T cells upregulating both CD40 ligand and CD69. The sample consisted of CD4+ T cells sorted from PBMCs after approximately 19-hour stimulation, taken from a patient who received antiretroviral therapy. The source of these receptors is an adult woman with HIV who was CMV-seropositive.

The chain employs TRBV12-3 or TRBV12-4 and TRBJ1-1; tentative D call: TRBD1 (6 bases). This CDR3 region has 13 residues. The V end lost 7 bases, the J end lost 1 base, and 10 bases lay between the germline ends. CDR3 amino acids: CASTTTGNTEAFF. The CDR3, as DNA: TGTGCCAGCACCACGACAGGGAACACTGAAGCTTTCTTT.

A few counts support this clone. The chain is built from TRBV12-5 and TRBJ2-1; no clear D gene. Trimming shortened V by 1 base and J by 8 bases, and 12 bases separated the two germline ends. CDR3 length: 14 residues. Germline assignment: CDR1 LGHNT and CDR2 FRNRAP. The CDR3 DNA reads TGTGCTAGTGGTTTGGAGAGCTCGTGGGATGAGCAGTTCTTC. Its translation is CASGLESSWDEQFF.

V usage is TRBV27 and J usage is TRBJ1-3, with TRBD1 matching 9 bases. Unmatched junction bases numbered 8, after V lost 5 bases and J lost 3 bases. Germline CDR1 and CDR2: MNHEY and SMNVEV (reference sequence). The length of the CDR3 is 16 residues. In DNA form, the CDR3 reads TGTGCCAGCAGTAGACGGACAGGGGACTTTGGAAACACCATATATTTT. Its protein product is CASSRRTGDFGNTIYF.

The rearrangement links TRBV29-1 to TRBJ1-5; 8 nucleotides align to TRBD1. With 6 bases clipped from V and 4 bases from J, the junction kept 5 bases outside the gene matches. CDR1 SQVTM and CDR2 ANQGSEA come from the germline V gene. The CDR3 is 13 amino acids. CDR3 sequence: CSVGQGSNQPQHF. DNA for the CDR3: TGCAGCGTAGGACAGGGATCAAATCAGCCCCAGCATTTT.

CDR3 DNA sequence: TGTGCCACCAGTGATGCGGGACAGGGGCGGGCCGGGGAGCTGTTTTTT. Translated, it gives CATSDAGQGRAGELFF. The rearrangement links TRBV24-1 to TRBJ2-2; 10 bases agree with TRBD1. Germline lookup yields CDR1 KGHDR and CDR2 SFDVKD. V lost 3 bases, J lost 6 bases, and 6 bases stayed unmatched. The CDR3 contains 16 residues.

This chain uses TRBV2 with TRBJ1-1; no firm D call. V was clipped by 6 bases and J by 6 bases, with 20 bases between them. The germline V gene encodes CDR1 SNHLY and CDR2 FYNNEI. The CDR3 sequence is 15 residues long. CDR3 bases: TGTGCCAGCAGAAAAGGACCCGGCGTGTACTCTGAAGCTTTCTTT. Its protein product is CASRKGPGVYSEAFF. The full variable domain, rest sourced from reference TRBV2 and TRBJ1-1, is EPEVTQTPSHQVTQMGQEVILRCVPISNHLYFYWYRQILGQKVEFLVSFYNNEISEKSEIFDDQFSVERPDGSNFTLKIRSTKLEDSAMYFCASRKGPGVYSEAFFGQGTRLTVV.

The chain combines TRBV14 with TRBJ2-7; 10 nucleotides agree with TRBD1. CDR3 length: 15 amino acids. Trimming removed 3 bases from V and 6 bases from J; junction bases left unmatched: 8. Germline-derived CDR1 and CDR2 are SGHDN and FVKESK. The CDR3 is CASSQFTGQGSEQYF. The CDR3 DNA reads as TGTGCCAGCAGCCAGTTTACGGGACAGGGGTCCGAGCAGTACTTC.

This chain uses TRBV5-1 with TRBJ1-3; no reliable D call. CDR1 is SGHRS, CDR2 YFSETQ, per germline. The CDR3 contains 16 residues. Trimming took 4 bases from V and 0 from J, leaving 14 bases between them. The CDR3 DNA is TGCGCCAGCAGCCCCTCTGTCGGTTACTCTGGAAACACCATATATTTT. This codes for CASSPSVGYSGNTIYF.

This clone was detected only a few times. The chain carries TRBV19 and TRBJ2-2; 9 nucleotides align to TRBD1. This CDR3 spans 15 amino acids. The V gene end was trimmed by 8 bases and the J gene end by 4 bases; junction bases not matched to a gene: 8. CDR1 and CDR2 from the germline V gene are LNHDA and SQIVND (reference sequence). This CDR3 reads CASGLGQGATGELFF. In nucleotides, the CDR3 is TGTGCCAGTGGCCTGGGACAGGGTGCCACCGGGGAGCTGTTTTTT.

This chain connects TRBV4-2 to TRBJ2-7; D not resolved. The CDR3 is 13 residues long. Germline assignment: CDR1 LGHNA and CDR2 YNFKEQ. The ends were cut back, 1 base at V and 1 base at J, with 5 bases in the middle. The CDR3 DNA is TGTGCCAGCAGCCAAGTTAAGTCCTACGAGCAGTACTTC. Protein sequence: CASSQVKSYEQYF.

This chain links TRBV19 with TRBJ2-3; D is unclear. Germline V gives CDR1 LNHDA, CDR2 SQIVND (reference sequence). The V gene lost 7 bases and the J gene lost 5 bases, with 10 bases spanning the gap. The CDR3 runs to 12 residues. As DNA, the CDR3 is TGTGCCAGTAAGACCCTGGGAGATACGCAGTATTTT. It translates to CASKTLGDTQYF.

The chain links TRBV7-8 to TRBJ1-5; TRBD1 agrees at 10 bases. The length of the CDR3 is 15 residues. Trimming at V came to 1 base and at J to 5 bases, leaving 2 bases not matched to a gene. The germline CDR1 and CDR2 sequences are SGHVS and FQNEAQ. The CDR3 nucleotides are TGTGCCAGCAGCTTAGGGACAGGGGGACATCAGCCCCAGCATTTT. Translated: CASSLGTGGHQPQHF.

The genes are TRBV4-1 and TRBJ1-2; D call uncertain. The CDR3 is 13 residues long. Trimming shortened V by 0 bases and J by 2 bases, and 4 bases separated the two germline ends. In germline, CDR1 is MGHRA, CDR2 YSYEKL. CDR3 region: CASSQDRNYGYTF. In nucleotides, the CDR3 is TGCGCCAGCAGCCAAGACAGGAACTATGGCTACACCTTC.

This chain uses TRBV6-5 with TRBJ1-5; weak D call: TRBD1 (5 bases). Germline CDR1 and CDR2: MNHEY and SVGAGI. V was shortened by 11 bases and J by 4 bases, with 15 bases between the two germline ends. This CDR3 is built from 13 residues. The CDR3 coding sequence is TGTGCCTCTGGAGGCAGGGCTAATCAGCCCCAGCATTTT. It yields the protein CASGGRANQPQHF.

In this sample, this clone turned up once. The rearrangement uses TRBV18 and TRBJ2-3, with D uncertain. Germline V gene lookup returns CDR1 KGHSH and CDR2 LQKENI. V lost 2 bases and J lost 4, with 4 bases in between. The CDR3 extends over 12 amino acids. CDR3 amino acids: CASSPIPDTQYF. In DNA, the CDR3 is TGTGCCAGCTCACCAATCCCAGATACGCAGTATTTT. Together with reference TRBV18 and TRBJ2-3, the CDR3 gives the full variable domain: NAGVMQNPRHLVRRRGQEARLRCSPMKGHSHVYWYRQLPEEGLKFMVYLQKENIIDESGMPKERFSAEFPKEGPSILRIQQVVRGDSAAYFCASSPIPDTQYFGPGTRLTVL.

The chain uses TRBV30 and TRBJ1-2; D gene uncertain. The V gene's germline CDR1 is GTSNPN and CDR2 SVGIG (reference sequence). The CDR3 is 14 residues long. V gave up 2 bases and J gave up 5 bases, with 15 bases separating them. The CDR3 loop reads CAWSSSLSRYGYTF. The CDR3 region has the DNA TGTGCCTGGAGTTCTAGTCTGAGCCGGTATGGCTACACCTTC.

This rearrangement joins TRBV2 to TRBJ2-3; no firm D call. Trimming pared 8 bases from V and 12 bases from J, leaving 18 bases between. Per the germline V gene, CDR1 is SNHLY and CDR2 is FYNNEI. This CDR3 has 12 residues. In DNA form, the CDR3 reads TGTGCCAGCTTCGAATCAGGTGCAAATCAGTATTTT. It translates to CASFESGANQYF.

J is TRBJ2-4 and V is TRBV6-6, with TRBD1 identical over 10 bases. Germline V lookup: CDR1 MNHNY, CDR2 SVGAGI (reference sequence). The V segment lost 1 base and the J segment 8 bases; nucleotides outside the gene matches: 5. CDR3 length equals 15 residues. This chain's CDR3 is CASSYYPGQGYIQYF. In DNA form, the CDR3 reads TGTGCCAGCAGTTACTACCCGGGACAGGGGTACATTCAGTACTTC.

This clone was seen only a few times. The gene calls are TRBV2 and TRBJ2-5, with D possibly matching TRBD1 (5 bases). Trimming stripped 1 base from V and 1 base from J, with 13 bases between. CDR1 is SNHLY, CDR2 FYNNEI, per germline. The CDR3 covers 16 residues. CDR3 bases: TGTGCCAGCAGTGAAGGCTTGCAGGGCCCCCAAGAGACCCAGTACTTC. It encodes CASSEGLQGPQETQYF.

The J gene is TRBJ2-1, the V gene TRBV3-1 (or the pseudogene TRBV3-2); maybe TRBD1 (6 bases). Trimming pared 1 base from V and 8 bases from J, leaving 9 bases between. This CDR3 region has 13 residues. In germline, CDR1 is LGHDT, CDR2 YNNKEL (reference sequence). CDR3 region: CASSQGGGYEQFF. The CDR3 nucleotides are TGTGCCAGCAGCCAAGGAGGGGGATATGAGCAGTTCTTC.

This clone has only one observation. The chain is built from TRBV21-1 and TRBJ1-6. TRBV21-1 is noted as a pseudogene. The CDR3 has 17 residues. CDR3 protein: CASPTTERNGDNSPLHF. The CDR3 DNA is TGTGCCAGCCCAACGACAGAAAGAAACGGGGATAATTCACCCCTCCACTTT.

This clone was counted between two and nine times. The V and J genes are TRBV25-1 and TRBJ1-2, with 8 nucleotides matching TRBD1. Germline trimming cut 8 bases from V and 8 bases from J; bases unmatched to any gene: 13. The CDR3 loop spans 14 amino acids. Germline CDR1 and CDR2: MGHDK and SYGVNS. CDR3 sequence reads: CASSLGQGAIGYTF. The CDR3 DNA reads as TGTGCCAGCTCCCTTGGGCAGGGGGCAATCGGCTACACCTTC.

The chain carries TRBV5-1 and TRBJ2-3; 7 bases fit TRBD1. With V trimmed by 0 bases and J by 3 bases, 4 bases remained unmatched. This CDR3 has 15 residues. From germline, CDR1 is SGHRS and CDR2 YFSETQ. The CDR3 spells CASSLVQGETDTQYF. The CDR3, as DNA: TGCGCCAGCAGCTTGGTGCAGGGGGAGACAGATACGCAGTATTTT.

This chain uses TRBV6-1 with TRBJ1-1, with D possibly TRBD1 on 6 matching bases. Trimming pared 3 bases from V and 2 bases from J, leaving 13 bases between. The CDR3 has 15 residues. The germline V gene has CDR1 MNHNS and CDR2 SASEGT. This CDR3 reads CASSDVWTANTEAFF. For the CDR3, the DNA is TGTGCCAGCAGTGATGTCTGGACAGCTAACACTGAAGCTTTCTTT.

The rearrangement uses TRBV10-3 and TRBJ1-2; weak D call: TRBD1 (5 bases). V was cut by 4 bases and J by 6 bases, with 21 bases left in between. Germline V gene lookup returns CDR1 ENHRY and CDR2 SYGVKD. CDR3 size: 16 residues. In DNA form, the CDR3 reads TGTGCCATCAGTGGTCACGCAGGGAGAAACACCGATGGCTACACCTTC. Protein product: CAISGHAGRNTDGYTF.

CDR3 nucleotide sequence: TGTGCCAGCAGCCAAGCCTCACAGCCTAATTCACCCCTCCACTTT. Translation gives CASSQASQPNSPLHF. V gene TRBV3-1 (or the pseudogene TRBV3-2) combines with J gene TRBJ1-6; no clear D. The V end lost 1 base, the J end lost 6 bases, and 10 bases lay between the germline ends. Per the germline V gene, CDR1 is LGHDT and CDR2 is YNNKEL (reference sequence). The length of the CDR3 is 15 residues.

The chain has TRBV5-1 and TRBJ2-7; 8 bases fit TRBD1. Per germline, CDR1 SGHRS and CDR2 YFSETQ. The CDR3 length is 15 residues. V trimming: 4 bases; J trimming: 4 bases; junction bases outside the gene matches: 10. The CDR3 bases are TGCGCCAGCAGCCCTTCGGGGACAGGTAGTTACGAGCAGTACGTC. The encoded protein is CASSPSGTGSYEQYV.

The chain employs TRBV5-1 and TRBJ2-2, with D unclear. Per the germline V gene, CDR1 is SGHRS and CDR2 is YFSETQ. Trimming removed 4 bases at V and 4 bases at J, with 8 bases between. This CDR3 is 13 amino acids long. CDR3 loop: CASSQSPTGELFF. CDR3 sequence (DNA): TGCGCCAGCAGCCAAAGTCCCACCGGGGAGCTGTTTTTT.

V gene TRBV10-1 combines with J gene TRBJ1-1, with D uncertain. Between the trimmed V and J ends, which lost 3 bases and 4 bases, there was a span of 15 bases. The germline V gene encodes CDR1 WNHNN and CDR2 SYGVQD (reference sequence). The CDR3 length is 15 residues. The CDR3 DNA follows: TGCGCCAGCAGTGAACGAAGGGAGGTGCGCACTGAAGCTTTCTTT. Its translation: CASSERREVRTEAFF.

V and J are TRBV3-1 (or the pseudogene TRBV3-2) and TRBJ1-1; 8 bases are shared with TRBD1. The CDR3 consists of 14 residues. With 4 bases clipped from V and 2 bases from J, the junction kept 3 bases outside the gene matches. From germline, CDR1 is LGHDT and CDR2 YNNKEL (reference sequence). For the CDR3, the DNA is TGTGCCAGCAGCCCGACAGGGGTTAACACTGAAGCTTTCTTT. This translates into CASSPTGVNTEAFF.

The gene calls are TRBV29-1 and TRBJ1-5, with D unresolved. Germline CDR1 SQVTM, CDR2 ANQGSEA. V gave up 4 bases and J gave up 5 bases, with 9 bases separating them. The CDR3 sequence is 12 residues long. The CDR3 region has the DNA TGCAGCGTTGGGGAGGTTGATCAGCCCCAGCATTTT. This codes for CSVGEVDQPQHF. The full variable domain, in which reference TRBV29-1 and TRBJ1-5 provide the parts outside the CDR3, is SAVISQKPSRDICQRGTSLTIQCQVDSQVTMMFWYRQQPGQSLTLIATANQGSEATYESGFVIDKFPISRPNLTFSTLTVSNMSPEDSSIYLCSVGEVDQPQHFGDGTRLSIL.